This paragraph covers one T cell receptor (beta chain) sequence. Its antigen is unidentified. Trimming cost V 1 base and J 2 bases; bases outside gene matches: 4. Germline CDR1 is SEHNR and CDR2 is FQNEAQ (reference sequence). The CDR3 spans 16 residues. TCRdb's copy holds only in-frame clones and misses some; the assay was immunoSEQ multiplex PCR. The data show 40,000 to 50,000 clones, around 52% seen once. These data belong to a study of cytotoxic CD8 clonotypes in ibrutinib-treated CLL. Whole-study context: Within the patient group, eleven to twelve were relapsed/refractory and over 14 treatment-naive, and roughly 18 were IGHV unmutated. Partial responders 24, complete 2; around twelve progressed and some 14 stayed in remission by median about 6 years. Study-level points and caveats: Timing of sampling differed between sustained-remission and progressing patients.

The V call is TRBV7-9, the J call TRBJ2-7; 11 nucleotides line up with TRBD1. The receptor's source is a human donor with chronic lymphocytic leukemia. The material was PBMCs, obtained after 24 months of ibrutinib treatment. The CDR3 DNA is TGTGCCAGCAGCTTAGGAGGGGGACAGGGGGCCTACGAGCAGTACTTC. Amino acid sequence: CASSLGGGQGAYEQYF.